A selection of T cell receptor beta chains follows, all from one sample in a study of blood T cell repertoires in COVID-19. Sequencing was performed with immunoSEQ multiplex PCR; in TCRdb, only in-frame clones are kept and a portion is missing. This table has some 140,000 clones, over 65% appearing once. The sequenced material came from peripheral blood. The receptors were sampled from an older man with acute or convalescent COVID-19. Each CDR3 is given with its conserved first and last residue. A D gene is named only where the DNA matches it firmly. Clone size, where shown, is once, few, many, or a class for clones that have expanded.

clone_size d_call j_call v_call cdr3_nt cdr3_aa
- - TRBJ1-5 TRBV6-5 TGTGCCACCGGCCGGGGGATGAGCAATCAGCCCCAGCATTTT CATGRGMSNQPQHF
once - TRBJ2-5 TRBV15 TGTGCCACCAGCAGAGGGCACCAAGAGACCCAGTACTTC CATSRGHQETQYF
once TRBD1 TRBJ1-2 TRBV6-5 TGTGCCAGCAGTTACGTGTGGGACAGGGGGACAGGCTACACCTTC CASSYVWDRGTGYTF
- TRBD1 TRBJ1-2 TRBV6-1 TGTGCCAGCAGTGAAAGCCCGGGACAGGGCTCGTATGGCTACACCTTC CASSESPGQGSYGYTF
few - TRBJ2-1 TRBV27 TGTGCCAGCAGTTTATTGGGACATTACAATGAGCAGTTCTTC CASSLLGHYNEQFF
- - TRBJ1-1 TRBV10-3 TGTGCCATCAGGGCAAGGACAGCCGAGAACACTGAAGCTTTCTTT CAIRARTAENTEAFF
once TRBD1 TRBJ1-1 TRBV29-1 TGCAGCGTTGAAACAGACAGGGGGCCGGCCACTGAAGCTTTCTTT CSVETDRGPATEAFF
- TRBD1 TRBJ2-1 TRBV4-2 TGTGCCAGCAGCCAAGAACTGGGACAGGGGTATGAGCAGTTCTTC CASSQELGQGYEQFF
- - TRBJ2-3 TRBV18 TGTGCCAGCTCACCAGGGCGGGATACAGATACGCAGTATTTT CASSPGRDTDTQYF
- - TRBJ1-1 TRBV19 TGTGCCAGTAGGGAGCACAGGGTCGACACTGAAGCTTTCTTT CASREHRVDTEAFF
few TRBD2 TRBJ2-3 TRBV3-1/TRBV3-2 TGTGCCAGCAGCCAAGACCGGTCTAGCGGGGGCCCTAGCACAGATACGCAGTATTTT CASSQDRSSGGPSTDTQYF
few TRBD1 TRBJ1-1 TRBV18 TGTGCCAGCTCGTGGGACAGGACGAACACTGAAGCTTTCTTT CASSWDRTNTEAFF
- - TRBJ2-2 TRBV5-1 TGCGCCAGCAGCTTGAGCCAGCTAGCGAACACCGGGGAGCTGTTTTTT CASSLSQLANTGELFF
- - TRBJ2-5 TRBV5-1 TGCGCCAGCAGCTTGTGGTCTAGAGTGGGCGGGGAGACCCAGTACTTC CASSLWSRVGGETQYF
once TRBD2 TRBJ2-7 TRBV6-2/TRBV6-3 TGTGCCAGCAGTTACTCGAGTCAGGCTAGCGGGGCACTCTACGAGCAGTACTTC CASSYSSQASGALYEQYF
- - TRBJ1-6 TRBV9 TGTGCCAGCAGCGTAGAAGCTTCGGGATTCGCCTATAATTCACCCCTCCACTTT CASSVEASGFAYNSPLHF
few - TRBJ2-1 TRBV14 TGTGCCAGCAGCTCGGGAGCCCGCTCTCTTGGGGGGTCTGAGCAGTTCTTC CASSSGARSLGGSEQFF
- - TRBJ1-2 TRBV12-3/TRBV12-4 TGTGCCAGCAGAGGGGGTAACTATGGCTACACCTTC CASRGGNYGYTF
- TRBD1 TRBJ2-1 TRBV4-3 TGCGCCAGCAGCCAAGGTGGCGGGACAGGGGGCTACAATGAGCAGTTCTTC CASSQGGGTGGYNEQFF
- TRBD1 TRBJ1-2 TRBV19 TGTGCCAGCCAAGGGACAGGGAACTATGGCTACACCTTC CASQGTGNYGYTF
- - TRBJ1-2 TRBV5-1 TGCGCCAGCAGCTTGGCTCCGGACAGCTATGGCTACACCTTC CASSLAPDSYGYTF
- - TRBJ1-4 TRBV7-8 TGTGCCAGCAGCTTAGGACAGGTGGAAAAACTGTTTTTT CASSLGQVEKLFF
once TRBD2 TRBJ2-4 TRBV6-4 TGTGCCAGCAGTGTAGCGGGGGGAAACATTCAGTACTTC CASSVAGGNIQYF
once TRBD1 TRBJ1-1 TRBV6-1 TGTGCCAGCAGTGGGACAGGGCAGGTTCCCTGGCCTGAAGCTTTCTTT CASSGTGQVPWPEAFF
- TRBD1 TRBJ2-3 TRBV29-1 TGCAGCGTTGGAGTGACAGGGGCTAGCACAGATACGCAGTATTTT CSVGVTGASTDTQYF
few TRBD1 TRBJ1-1 TRBV19 TGTGCCAGTAGTAGCCGCGCACAGGGGACGAACACTGAAGCTTTCTTT CASSSRAQGTNTEAFF
- - TRBJ2-1 TRBV29-1 TGCAGCGCGGACAGTTACAATGAGCAGTTCTTC CSADSYNEQFF
- TRBD2 TRBJ2-5 TRBV4-3 TGCGCCAGCAGCCAAGATCTGAGCGGGGGCCCGAAAGAGACCCAGTACTTC CASSQDLSGGPKETQYF
- TRBD2 TRBJ2-7 TRBV3-1/TRBV3-2 TGTGCCAGCAGCCAAGTAGCGGGGGCGGCCTACGAGCAGTACTTC CASSQVAGAAYEQYF
- - TRBJ2-3 TRBV7-2 TGTGCCAGCAGCTTAGAGCCGGGGGTGAGCACAGATACGCAGTATTTT CASSLEPGVSTDTQYF
- - TRBJ1-6 TRBV7-2 TGTGCCAGCAGTCCCCGGGGGGGGAATTCACCCCTCCACTTT CASSPRGGNSPLHF
- TRBD1 TRBJ2-2 TRBV13 TGTGCCAGCAGCATCCGACAGGGGGACACCGGGGAGCTGTTTTTT CASSIRQGDTGELFF
- - TRBJ1-4 TRBV19 TGTGCCAGTAGTATCACGGCGGGGCCTAATGAAAAACTGTTTTTT CASSITAGPNEKLFF
- TRBD1 TRBJ1-4 TRBV6-6 TGTGCCAGTCGGGACAGTCAGACTAATGAAAAACTGTTTTTT CASRDSQTNEKLFF
few - TRBJ2-1 TRBV11-3 TGTGCCAGCAGCTGGGGGCTAAGGGGCAATGAGCAGTTCTTC CASSWGLRGNEQFF
- - TRBJ2-3 TRBV5-1 TGCGCCAGCAGAGGGGTCACCGCAGATACGCAGTATTTT CASRGVTADTQYF
- - TRBJ1-4 TRBV3-1/TRBV3-2 TGTGCCAGCAGCCAAGTCCCTGGACGGAGGAATGAAAAACTGTTTTTT CASSQVPGRRNEKLFF
few - TRBJ2-1 TRBV19 TGTGCCAGTAGTATCGGAGGGATTGGCAATGAGCAGTTCTTC CASSIGGIGNEQFF
- - TRBJ1-2 TRBV18 TGTGCCAGCTCACCGCTAGCGGCAGCGACTAACTATGGCTACACCTTC CASSPLAAATNYGYTF
- TRBD1 TRBJ1-6 TRBV19 TGTGCCAGTAGTTTTCTTCCCGGGACAGGGAATAATTCACCCCTCCACTTT CASSFLPGTGNNSPLHF
- TRBD1 TRBJ1-2 TRBV5-4 TGTGCCAGCACCCTAGGGGGGACAGGGGTCTATAGCTACACCTTC CASTLGGTGVYSYTF
- TRBD2 TRBJ2-3 TRBV10-1 TGCGCCAGCAGTGAGGGGACTAGGGCAGATACGCAGTATTTT CASSEGTRADTQYF
- - TRBJ2-2 TRBV10-3 TGTGCCATGAGGAACACCGGGGAGCTGTTTTTT CAMRNTGELFF
- TRBD1 TRBJ2-5 TRBV28 TGTGCCAGCAGTTCGTCCGGGACAGGGATCCAAGAGACCCAGTACTTC CASSSSGTGIQETQYF
- - TRBJ2-1 TRBV6-4 TGTGCCAGCAGTGGGAGAACACAGGCTAGCTCCTACAATGAGCAGTTCTTC CASSGRTQASSYNEQFF
- - TRBJ2-1 TRBV5-5 TGTGCCAGCAGCTGGGGAGTGGTGGGGTCGCAAAATGAGCAGTTCTTC CASSWGVVGSQNEQFF
once TRBD2 TRBJ2-1 TRBV11-3 TGTGCCAGCAGCTTTACCGGGGGGGCCGTAGTCACTGAGCAGTTCTTC CASSFTGGAVVTEQFF
- TRBD1 TRBJ2-3 TRBV28 TGTGCCAGCAGACGACAGGGCGGGACAGATACGCAGTATTTT CASRRQGGTDTQYF
- - TRBJ1-5 TRBV3-1/TRBV3-2 TGTGCCAGCAGCCAAGGAATAGGAGGAATTAGCAATCAGCCCCAGCATTTT CASSQGIGGISNQPQHF